Listed below are T cell receptor beta chains from one sample, sequenced in a study of beta chain features in type 1 diabetes. Clones were sequenced by immunoSEQ multiplex PCR, and TCRdb holds only the in-frame ones, with some missing. Among about 270,000 clones listed, around an eighth were seen once. Sequencing was performed on naive CD4+ T cells from blood. Receptors were obtained from a man aged 25-45 years with type 1 diabetes. Both conserved end residues are part of each CDR3. A D gene is named only where the DNA matches it firmly. Some rows have no size entry. The others give once, few or many, or a class for an expanded clone.

>TRBV5-4|TRBD2|NA|TRBJ2-3
CASSQTLAGRTDTQYF
TGTGCCAGCAGCCAAACCTTAGCGGGACGAACAGATACGCAGTATTTT
>TRBV5-8|NA|NA|TRBJ2-1
CASSLSGSSYNEQFF
TGTGCCAGCAGCTTGTCGGGAAGCTCCTACAATGAGCAGTTCTTC
>TRBV4-3|TRBD2|NA|TRBJ2-7
CASSQEGVGRTSSYEQYF
TGCGCCAGCAGCCAAGAAGGTGTCGGGAGGACTTCCTCCTACGAGCAGTACTTC
>TRBV15|NA|few|TRBJ2-3
CATSRDLGAGSTDTQYF
TGTGCCACCAGCAGAGATCTTGGTGCGGGTAGCACAGATACGCAGTATTTT
>TRBV7-2|NA|few|TRBJ1-2
CASSPYRGNGYTF
TGTGCCAGCAGCCCCTATCGGGGGAATGGCTACACCTTC
>TRBV23-1|NA|few|TRBJ2-7
CASSQPGDEQYF
TGCGCCAGCAGTCAACCGGGGGACGAGCAGTACTTC
>TRBV5-1|NA|NA|TRBJ1-2
CASSLGPYYTF
TGCGCCAGCAGCTTGGGTCCCTATTACACCTTC
>TRBV4-1|TRBD2|NA|TRBJ2-7
CASSQRGGGRYEQYF
TGCGCCAGCAGCCAAAGAGGCGGGGGGCGCTACGAGCAGTACTTC
>TRBV5-4|TRBD2|once|TRBJ2-5
CASSLKQSGGETQYF
TGTGCCAGCAGCCTGAAGCAATCCGGGGGGGAGACCCAGTACTTC
>TRBV18|TRBD1|few|TRBJ2-7
CASSPGQGASYEQYF
TGTGCCAGCTCACCCGGACAGGGCGCTAGTTACGAGCAGTACTTC
>TRBV29-1|TRBD1|many|TRBJ2-1
CSVEGGAGQVNEQFF
TGCAGCGTTGAAGGGGGCGCGGGACAGGTCAATGAGCAGTTCTTC
>TRBV28|TRBD1|NA|TRBJ1-2
CASSSKGAPNYGYTF
TGTGCCAGCAGTTCTAAGGGGGCACCTAACTATGGCTACACCTTC
>TRBV6-1|NA|few|TRBJ2-2
CASSGGMTGELFF
TGTGCCAGCAGTGGCGGAATGACCGGGGAGCTGTTTTTT
>TRBV2|NA|NA|TRBJ2-3
CASIRQNTDTQYF
TGTGCCAGCATCCGCCAGAACACAGATACGCAGTATTTT
>TRBV5-1|TRBD1|few|TRBJ1-1
CASSSQGANTEAFF
TGCGCCAGCAGCTCCCAGGGGGCGAACACTGAAGCTTTCTTT
>TRBV29-1|TRBD1|few|TRBJ1-1
CSVDSSFRGEIF
TGCAGCGTTGACTCTTCTTTCAGGGGGGAAATCTTT
>TRBV5-1|TRBD1|NA|TRBJ2-7
CASSSRQGNYEQYF
TGCGCCAGCAGCTCCCGACAGGGTAACTACGAGCAGTACTTC
>TRBV28|NA|few|TRBJ2-1
CASSLSGGEQFF
TGTGCCAGCAGTTTATCGGGTGGTGAGCAGTTCTTC
>TRBV9|TRBD2|NA|TRBJ2-5
CASSVSPLADQETQYF
TGTGCCAGCAGCGTAAGTCCGCTAGCGGATCAAGAGACCCAGTACTTC
>TRBV14|NA|NA|TRBJ1-2
CASSRRDFGYGYTF
TGTGCCAGCAGCCGCAGGGATTTCGGTTATGGCTACACCTTC
>TRBV28|NA|NA|TRBJ2-3
CAGGVSTDTQYF
TGTGCCGGAGGGGTCAGCACAGATACGCAGTATTTT
>TRBV16|NA|few|TRBJ2-7
CASSQTDRPYEQYF
TGTGCCAGCAGCCAGACGGACAGACCCTACGAGCAGTACTTC
>TRBV28|NA|NA|TRBJ1-1
CASSGGGRNKGTFF
TGTGCCAGCAGCGGGGGAGGGCGAAACAAAGGGACTTTCTTT
>TRBV27|TRBD1|NA|TRBJ1-5
CASSREGATNQPQHF
TGTGCCAGCAGCCGGGAGGGGGCGACCAATCAGCCCCAGCATTTT
>TRBV2|NA|NA|TRBJ1-1
CASSPPGRDEAFF
TGTGCCAGCAGTCCACCGGGCAGGGATGAAGCTTTCTTT
>TRBV2|TRBD2|few|TRBJ2-1
CASSWGPAGNEQFF
TGTGCCAGCAGCTGGGGACCAGCGGGAAATGAGCAGTTCTTC
>TRBV27|NA|NA|TRBJ2-1
CATQPGILTYNEQFF
TGTGCCACTCAGCCAGGAATCCTCACCTACAATGAGCAGTTCTTC